These 4 T cell receptor beta chains were all obtained from the same sample, sequenced in a study of human T cells and chemical hapten exposure. TCRdb analysed the RACE reads with MiXCR anew, one entry per CDR3 protein. Here the sample spans approximately 97,000 distinct CDR3 sequences, roughly a quarter being singletons. Sample time point: patch test 3, about 24 weeks after DPC sensitization. Treatment denoted: therapeutic diphenylcyclopropenone sensitization with weekly scalp DPC. The sequencing here drew on whole blood, taken in connection with sensitization to the hapten diphenylcyclopropenone (DPC). These receptors were collected from a man aged 40-55 years with alopecia areata. Some clones in this sample may be carry-over from other donors' samples.

The sample holds a few counts of this clonotype. J is TRBJ2-4 and V is TRBV20-1; either TRBD1 or TRBD2 may supply D (7 bases each). Germline V gives CDR1 DFQATT, CDR2 SNEGSKA (reference sequence). The V gene lost 0 bases and the J gene lost 2 bases, with 17 bases spanning the gap. The CDR3 loop spans 17 amino acids. CDR3: CSARDPTGRETKNIQYF. CDR3 DNA: TGCAGTGCTAGAGACCCGACAGGGCGGGAGACCAAAAACATTCAGTACTTC.

V is TRBV24-1 and J is TRBJ2-3; 10 positions agree with TRBD2. This CDR3 is 17 amino acids long. Germline loops: CDR1 KGHDR, CDR2 SFDVKD. After removal of 4 bases from V and 3 bases from J, the junction contained 9 bases not matched to a gene. CDR3 DNA sequence: TGTGCCACCAGTGACCCTATTCTAGCGGGAGTGACAGATACGCAGTATTTT. The encoded protein is CATSDPILAGVTDTQYF.

This chain links TRBV27 with TRBJ1-4; a possible D gene is TRBD1 (5 bases). V gave up 6 bases and J gave up 0 bases, with 8 bases separating them. Germline CDR1 and CDR2: MNHEY and SMNVEV (reference sequence). CDR3 size: 14 residues. Here the CDR3 reads CASRKTATNEKLFF. In DNA form, the CDR3 reads TGTGCCAGCAGGAAGACAGCAACTAATGAAAAACTGTTTTTT.

This clonotype was seen a few times. The genes are TRBV6-5 and TRBJ1-2; the D gene is possibly TRBD1 (5 bases). Germline V gene sequence: CDR1 MNHEY, CDR2 SVGAGI. The length of the CDR3 is 14 residues. Trimming removed 2 bases from V and 7 bases from J, with 14 bases in between. The CDR3 DNA reads as TGTGCCAGCAGTTACGGGGGAGGGGTAATTGGCTACACCTTC. Protein product: CASSYGGGVIGYTF.